The 17 T cell receptor beta chains below all came from one sample that was sequenced in a study of blood T cell repertoires in COVID-19. Here immunoSEQ multiplex PCR was the method, and the copy in TCRdb shows in-frame clones only, minus some. This sample carries approximately 120,000 clones, around 89% of them seen once, and the ten largest clones take around 1.2%. Sample: peripheral blood. The receptor set was obtained from a human donor in a cohort sampled during active COVID-19.

CDR3 sequence (DNA): TGTGCCACCAGTGACCACCGGACAGGGAATCAGCCCCAGCATTTT. The encoded protein is CATSDHRTGNQPQHF. V and J are TRBV24-1 and TRBJ1-5, with 8 bases lining up with TRBD1. CDR1 KGHDR and CDR2 SFDVKD come from the germline V gene. The V gene end was trimmed by 4 bases and the J gene end by 4 bases; junction bases not matched to a gene: 5. The CDR3 contains 15 residues.

The chain has TRBV4-1 and TRBJ2-5, with a tentative D call TRBD1 (6 bases). V lost 2 bases to trimming and J lost 5 bases, with 9 bases between them. Germline V gene lookup returns CDR1 MGHRA and CDR2 YSYEKL. The length of the CDR3 is 13 residues. In nucleotides, the CDR3 is TGCGCCAGCAGCCAATTTACAGGGGAGACCCAGTACTTC. Amino acids: CASSQFTGETQYF.

About this clone: At one boundary the junction diverges from the germline segment, which might be a read error. V and J are TRBV2 and TRBJ1-3; D perhaps matches TRBD1 (5 bases). The V gene's germline CDR1 is SNHLY and CDR2 FYNNEI. CDR3 size: 16 residues. The CDR3 spells CASSDLGRRSGDTIYF. In DNA, the CDR3 is TGTGCCAGCAGTGATCTGGGGCGAAGGTCTGGAGACACCATATATTTT.

The rearrangement uses TRBV5-8 and TRBJ1-5, with D hard to call. CDR3 length equals 17 residues. The V end was cut by 4 bases, the J end by 0 bases, with 17 bases between. CDR1 is SGHTS, CDR2 YDEGEE, per germline. The CDR3 loop reads CASSRGEDPNSNQPQHF. The CDR3 DNA reads TGTGCCAGCAGCCGCGGGGAGGACCCCAATAGCAATCAGCCCCAGCATTTT.

The V gene is TRBV11-2, the J gene TRBJ2-2; D is possibly TRBD2 (5 bases). Trimming stripped 0 bases from V and 3 bases from J, with 11 bases between. From germline, CDR1 is SGHAT and CDR2 FQNNGV. CDR3 length: 16 amino acids. The CDR3 region is CASSLDRGLYTGELFF. The CDR3 nucleotides are TGTGCCAGCAGCTTAGATCGGGGTTTATACACCGGGGAGCTGTTTTTT.

J is TRBJ1-1 and V is TRBV5-1; 11 nucleotides align to TRBD1. Germline V gene data show CDR1 as SGHRS and CDR2 as YFSETQ. Unmatched junction bases numbered 2, after V lost 0 bases and J lost 4 bases. This CDR3 contains 15 residues. The CDR3 DNA follows: TGCGCCAGCAGCTTGGACGGGACAGGGGGCACTGAAGCTTTCTTT. Translating gives CASSLDGTGGTEAFF.

The CDR3 DNA reads as TGTGCCAGCGGGCAGGACCCAGGGGGGCGCACTGAAGCTTTCTTT. This codes for CASGQDPGGRTEAFF. This sequence joins TRBV9 and TRBJ1-1, with 7 bases lining up with TRBD1. The trim removed 7 bases at V and 4 bases at J, leaving 13 bases unmatched. CDR3 size: 15 residues. Per the germline V gene, CDR1 is SGDLS and CDR2 is YYNGEE.

The chain has TRBV13 and TRBJ2-2, with 14 nucleotides matching TRBD2. Trimming took 5 bases from V and 9 from J; bases not matched to a gene: 8. CDR1 and CDR2 (germline): PRHDT, FYEKMQ (reference sequence). The CDR3 contains 16 residues. CDR3 in DNA: TGTGCCAGCAGCGTTGGACTAGCGGGAGGCGATCGGGAGCTGTTTTTT. The encoded protein is CASSVGLAGGDRELFF.

V gene TRBV5-6 combines with J gene TRBJ2-3; tentatively, D is TRBD2 (5 bases). The CDR3 contains 15 residues. The ends were cut back, 3 bases at V and 3 bases at J, with 14 bases in the middle. CDR1 and CDR2 (germline): SGHDT, YYEEEE. CDR3 loop: CASSWVGRDTDTQYF. The CDR3 DNA sequence: TGTGCCAGCAGCTGGGTAGGACGGGATACAGATACGCAGTATTTT.

The chain links TRBV19 to TRBJ2-7, with 7 bases matching TRBD2. CDR1 is LNHDA and CDR2 is SQIVND in the germline V gene (reference sequence). Germline trimming cut 5 bases from V and 2 bases from J; bases unmatched to any gene: 6. This CDR3 contains 14 residues. This CDR3 is CASSGNGGTYEQYF. The CDR3 DNA sequence: TGTGCCAGTAGTGGGAACGGGGGGACCTACGAGCAGTACTTC.

The genes are TRBV19 and TRBJ1-2; maybe TRBD1 (6 bases). The CDR3 totals 14 residues. Trimming pared 6 bases from V and 5 bases from J, leaving 16 bases between. Germline V CDR1 and CDR2: LNHDA, SQIVND (reference sequence). CDR3 protein: CASSRQAQEYGYTF. CDR3 in DNA: TGTGCCAGTAGCCGACAGGCCCAGGAGTATGGCTACACCTTC.

The CDR3 here is CASSLGGTRGEKLFF. The CDR3 DNA sequence: TGTGCCAGCAGCTTGGGTGGCACCCGGGGTGAAAAACTGTTTTTT. J is TRBJ1-4 and V is TRBV5-4; D call uncertain. From germline, CDR1 is SGHNT and CDR2 YYREEE (reference sequence). V lost 0 bases and J lost 7, with 13 bases in between. This CDR3 contains 15 residues.

The rearrangement uses TRBV5-4 and TRBJ1-2, with 9 bases matching TRBD1. The CDR3 totals 16 residues. V lost 4 bases, J lost 5 bases, and 12 bases stayed unmatched. CDR1 is SGHNT, CDR2 YYREEE, per germline (reference sequence). As DNA, the CDR3 is TGTGCCAGCAGCCCGGGACAGGGTCTTTATATGTATGGCTACACCTTC. This gives the protein CASSPGQGLYMYGYTF.

The V call is TRBV27, the J call TRBJ2-6; 13 bases map to TRBD2. The CDR3 contains 17 residues. Germline CDR1 is MNHEY and CDR2 is SMNVEV (reference sequence). With V trimmed by 2 bases and J by 4 bases, 2 bases remained unmatched. CDR3 DNA sequence: TGTGCCAGCAGTTTAAGACTAGCGGGAGGCGGGGCCAACGTCCTGACTTTC. Its protein is CASSLRLAGGGANVLTF.

This chain connects TRBV2 to TRBJ2-5, with 7 bases that match TRBD1. After removal of 0 bases from V and 0 bases from J, the junction contained 1 base not matched to a gene. Germline V gene data show CDR1 as SNHLY and CDR2 as FYNNEI. CDR3 length equals 15 residues. Written as DNA, the CDR3 is TGTGCCAGCAGTGAAGCGGACAGGTACCAAGAGACCCAGTACTTC. The encoded protein is CASSEADRYQETQYF.

This sequence joins TRBV5-1 and TRBJ2-2; TRBD1 matches at 7 bases. The germline CDR1 and CDR2 sequences are SGHRS and YFSETQ. Trimming cost V 3 bases and J 1 base; bases outside gene matches: 3. The CDR3 contains 15 residues. The CDR3: CASSSRTGNTGELFF. The CDR3 DNA reads TGCGCCAGCAGCTCAAGGACAGGGAACACCGGGGAGCTGTTTTTT. Filled out from reference TRBV5-1 and TRBJ2-2, the complete variable domain reads KAGVTQTPRYLIKTRGQQVTLSCSPISGHRSVSWYQQTPGQGLQFLFEYFSETQRNKGNFPGRFSGRQFSNSRSEMNVSTLELGDSALYLCASSSRTGNTGELFFGEGSRLTVL.

The rearrangement joins TRBV19 to TRBJ2-7; 8 nucleotides agree with TRBD1. CDR3 length: 17 amino acids. J gave up 1 base and V 10 bases, and 18 bases lay outside the gene matches. The germline V gene encodes CDR1 LNHDA and CDR2 SQIVND (reference sequence). For the CDR3, the DNA is TGTGCCACCCTTTCCACAGGGGGAAGAAAGGGATCCTACGAGCAGTACTTC. This translates into CATLSTGGRKGSYEQYF.